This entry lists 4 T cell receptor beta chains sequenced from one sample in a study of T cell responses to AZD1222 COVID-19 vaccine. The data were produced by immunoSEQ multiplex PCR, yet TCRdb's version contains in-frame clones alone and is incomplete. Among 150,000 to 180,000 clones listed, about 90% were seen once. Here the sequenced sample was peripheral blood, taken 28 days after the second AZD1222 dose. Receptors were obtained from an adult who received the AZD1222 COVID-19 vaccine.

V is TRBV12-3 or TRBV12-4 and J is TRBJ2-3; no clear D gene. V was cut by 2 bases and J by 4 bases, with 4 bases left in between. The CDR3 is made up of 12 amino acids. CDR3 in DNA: TGTGCCAGCAGTTTACGGGCAGATACGCAGTATTTT. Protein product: CASSLRADTQYF.

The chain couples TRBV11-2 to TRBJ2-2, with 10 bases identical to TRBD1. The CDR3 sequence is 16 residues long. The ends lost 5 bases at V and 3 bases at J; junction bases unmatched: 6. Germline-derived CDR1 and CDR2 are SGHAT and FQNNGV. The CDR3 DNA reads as TGTGCCAGCAGCAAGACAGGGGGCGCGTACACCGGGGAGCTGTTTTTT. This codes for CASSKTGGAYTGELFF.

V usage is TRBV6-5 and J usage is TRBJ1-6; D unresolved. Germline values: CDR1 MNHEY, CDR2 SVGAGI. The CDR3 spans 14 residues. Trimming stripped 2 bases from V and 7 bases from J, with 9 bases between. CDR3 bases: TGTGCCAGCAGTTACCCCGGAGGGAATTCACCCCTCCACTTT. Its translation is CASSYPGGNSPLHF.

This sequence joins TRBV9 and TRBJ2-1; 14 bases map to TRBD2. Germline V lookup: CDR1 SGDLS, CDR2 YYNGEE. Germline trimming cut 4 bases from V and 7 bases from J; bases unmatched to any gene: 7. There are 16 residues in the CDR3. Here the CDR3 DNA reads TGTGCCAGCAGCCCCCAGGGACTAGCGGGAGTTAATGAGCAGTTCTTC. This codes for CASSPQGLAGVNEQFF. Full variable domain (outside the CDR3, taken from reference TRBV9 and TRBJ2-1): DSGVTQTPKHLITATGQRVTLRCSPRSGDLSVYWYQQSLDQGLQFLIQYYNGEERAKGNILERFSAQQFPDLHSELNLSSLELGDSALYFCASSPQGLAGVNEQFFGPGTRLTVL.